This T cell receptor (beta chain) was recorded in a study of identical twins (dated by TCRdb to 2016 to 2017). General notes on the study: The study deep-sequenced TCR alpha and beta repertoires from monozygotic twins, unrelated adults of various ages and cord blood to test whether fetal clonotypes persist. Replicate twin experiments were performed at different times using different library preparation protocols to rule out contamination. Study-level results and caveats: Because the same donors could not be followed over many years, conclusions were based on cross-sectional statistical analysis. Compared with coincidental sharing between unrelated individuals, an excess of low generation-probability sequences was observed among out-of-frame TCR alpha sequences shared between twins. Abundant cord blood beta clonotypes had fewer insertions, young adult naive repertoires showed a similar but weaker trend, and memory repertoires showed no such trend. Invariant T cells such as MAIT and iNKT could partly confound zero-insertion analyses, although diverse VJ usage argued against such confounding for most clonotypes. Recombination models systematically underestimated out-of-frame TCR alpha sharing in monozygotic twins but agreed with sharing between unrelated individuals. Excess twin sharing in beta out-of-frame sequences was weaker because fewer shared sequences lowered the signal-to-noise ratio.

All donors were healthy Caucasians. Three pairs of female monozygotic twins, all aged roughly 18 to 29 years, were included in the twin cohort. Peripheral blood mononuclear cells were used as the source from which RNA for TCR libraries was isolated. The library was obtained by 5' RACE. TCRdb records Illumina HiSeq 2000 as the sequencer. Template switching introduced a universal primer binding site; the final cDNA contained a unique molecular identifier, enabling accurate counting of TCR cDNA molecules. Specific primers in the conserved constant-segment region were used to synthesize first-strand cDNA for the TCR alpha and beta chains. To control for contamination, every cDNA library was double barcoded, receiving both a SMART-Mk sample barcode and Illumina barcodes. Two successive PCR steps introduced TruSeq adapter sequences along with Illumina sample barcodes. TCR alpha and beta cDNA libraries were sequenced on the Illumina HiSeq platform with custom primers. As for the authors' bioinformatics: MiGEC processed the raw reads to extract unique molecular identifiers, while MiXCR was used to determine the CDR3 positions. Recombination models were inferred per individual with the repgenHMM and IGoR tools using an EM algorithm. Shared clonotype analysis was performed with the tcR package in R, normalizing sharing by the product of cloneset sizes. Out-of-frame nonproductive sequences were analyzed to study raw recombination free of thymic and clonal selection effects. The public sequencing data were trimmed at Q25 with fastp and processed into clonotypes with MiXCR by TCRdb, which kept only in-frame beta chains. CDR3 protein duplicates are merged, each entry listing the most common genes and DNA. For this entry, the V and J calls and clone size follow TCRdb and not the study's own pipeline. Within this sample are 550,000 to 800,000 distinct CDR3 sequences, with about 7.1% of them counted one time only. The ten largest account for roughly 1.6% of the sample.

The sample holds many counts of this clonotype. This receptor's antigen is unknown. The DNA is left out, because the CDR3 cannot be placed on it with certainty; the CDR3 is given as TCRdb lists it. CDR1 and CDR2 are read off the germline V gene (reference sequence) as SEHNR and FQNEAQ. The CDR3 has 12 amino acids, counting the end cysteine and phenylalanine. These sequences were also reported in another study, on yellow fever vaccine responses in identical twins. In that second paper, the authors write: According to the authors, in identical twins the way T cells responded to vaccination appeared partly convergent and partly personalized. The study precisely tracked vaccine-responding T cell clones in identical twins.

The sequencing sample was made of PBMCs. This clonotype was obtained from a woman aged 18-30 years in good health. Rearrangement joined TRBV7-9 to TRBJ2-7; the listed D gene, TRBD1, was not tested against the DNA. The CDR3 corresponds to CASSVGTGSSNF.